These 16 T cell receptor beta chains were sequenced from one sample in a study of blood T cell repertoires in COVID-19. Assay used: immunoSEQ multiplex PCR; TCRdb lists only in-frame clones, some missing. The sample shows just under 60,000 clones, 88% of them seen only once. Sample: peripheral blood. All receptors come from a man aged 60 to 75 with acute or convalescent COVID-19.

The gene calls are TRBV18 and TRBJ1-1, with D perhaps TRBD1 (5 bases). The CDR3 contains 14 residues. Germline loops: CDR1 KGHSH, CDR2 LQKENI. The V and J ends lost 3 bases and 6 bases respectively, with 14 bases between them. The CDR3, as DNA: TGTGCCAGCTCACCGACACAGGTCTGGGCTGAAGCTTTCTTT. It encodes CASSPTQVWAEAFF.

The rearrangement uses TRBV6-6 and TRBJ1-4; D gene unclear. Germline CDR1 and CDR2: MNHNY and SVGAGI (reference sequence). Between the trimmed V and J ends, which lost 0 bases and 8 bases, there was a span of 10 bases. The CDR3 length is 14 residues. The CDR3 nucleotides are TGTGCCAGCAGTTACTCCGACGGCGGGGAAAAACTGTTTTTT. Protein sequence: CASSYSDGGEKLFF.

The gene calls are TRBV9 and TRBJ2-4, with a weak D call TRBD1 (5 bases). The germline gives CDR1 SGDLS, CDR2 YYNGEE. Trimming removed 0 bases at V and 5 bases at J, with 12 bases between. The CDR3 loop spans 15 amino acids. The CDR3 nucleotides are TGTGCCAGCAGCGTAGGGTGGCAGGGCGAAAACATTCAGTACTTC. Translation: CASSVGWQGENIQYF. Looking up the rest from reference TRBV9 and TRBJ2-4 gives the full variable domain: DSGVTQTPKHLITATGQRVTLRCSPRSGDLSVYWYQQSLDQGLQFLIQYYNGEERAKGNILERFSAQQFPDLHSELNLSSLELGDSALYFCASSVGWQGENIQYFGAGTRLSVL.

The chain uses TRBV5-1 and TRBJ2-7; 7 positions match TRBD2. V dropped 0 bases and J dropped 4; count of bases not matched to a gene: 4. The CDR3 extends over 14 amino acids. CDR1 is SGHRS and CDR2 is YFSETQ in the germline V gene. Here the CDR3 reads CASSLERGRYEQYF. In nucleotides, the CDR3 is TGCGCCAGCAGCTTGGAGCGCGGGAGATACGAGCAGTACTTC.

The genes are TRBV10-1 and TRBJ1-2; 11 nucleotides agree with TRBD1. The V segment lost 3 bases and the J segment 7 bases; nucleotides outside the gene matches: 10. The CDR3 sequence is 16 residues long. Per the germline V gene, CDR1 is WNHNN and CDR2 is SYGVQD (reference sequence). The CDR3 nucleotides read TGCGCCAGCAGTGATTCCCCGGACAGGGGGCAGAGTGGCTACACCTTC. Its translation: CASSDSPDRGQSGYTF.

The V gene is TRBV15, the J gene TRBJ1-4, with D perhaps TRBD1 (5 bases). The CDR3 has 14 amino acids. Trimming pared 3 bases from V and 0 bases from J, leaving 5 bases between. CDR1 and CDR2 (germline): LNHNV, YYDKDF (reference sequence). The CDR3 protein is CATSRTATNEKLFF. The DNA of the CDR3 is TGTGCCACCAGCAGGACAGCAACTAATGAAAAACTGTTTTTT.

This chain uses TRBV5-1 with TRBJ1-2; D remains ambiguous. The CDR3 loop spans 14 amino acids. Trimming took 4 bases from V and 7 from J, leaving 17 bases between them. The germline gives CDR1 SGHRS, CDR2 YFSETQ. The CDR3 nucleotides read TGCGCCAGCAGCGAGGGCCCCTTTGGTTCTGGCTACACCTTC. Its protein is CASSEGPFGSGYTF.

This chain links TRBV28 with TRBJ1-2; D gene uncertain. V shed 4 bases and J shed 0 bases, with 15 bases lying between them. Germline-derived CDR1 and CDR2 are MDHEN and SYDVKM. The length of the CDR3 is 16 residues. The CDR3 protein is CASSSPSQATNYGYTF. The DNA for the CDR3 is TGTGCCAGCAGTTCACCCTCGCAGGCTACTAACTATGGCTACACCTTC.

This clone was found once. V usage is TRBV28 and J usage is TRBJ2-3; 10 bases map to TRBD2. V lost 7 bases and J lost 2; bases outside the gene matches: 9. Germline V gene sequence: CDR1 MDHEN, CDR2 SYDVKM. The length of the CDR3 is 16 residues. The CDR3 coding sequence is TGTGCCAGCATTCCCGGACTAGCGGCCCACACAGATACGCAGTATTTT. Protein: CASIPGLAAHTDTQYF.

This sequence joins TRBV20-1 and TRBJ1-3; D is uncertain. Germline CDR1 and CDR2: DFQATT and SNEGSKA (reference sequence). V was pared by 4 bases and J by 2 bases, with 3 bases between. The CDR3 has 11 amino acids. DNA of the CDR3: TGCAGTGCTACAACTGGAAACACCATATATTTT. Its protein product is CSATTGNTIYF.

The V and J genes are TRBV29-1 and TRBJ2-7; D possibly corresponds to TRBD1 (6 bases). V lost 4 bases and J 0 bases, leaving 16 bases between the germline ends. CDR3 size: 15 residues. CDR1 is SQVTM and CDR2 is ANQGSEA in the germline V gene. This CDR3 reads CSVVGTSRGSYEQYF. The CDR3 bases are TGCAGCGTTGTGGGGACCTCCAGGGGCTCCTACGAGCAGTACTTC.

CDR3 nucleotide sequence: TGTGCCAGCAGTCCGGACAGGCCCTATGGCTACACCTTC. Encoded protein: CASSPDRPYGYTF. The chain has TRBV11-2 and TRBJ1-2; 7 bases map to TRBD1. J was trimmed by 4 bases and V by 6 bases; bases with no gene match: 5. The length of the CDR3 is 13 residues. The germline gives CDR1 SGHAT, CDR2 FQNNGV.

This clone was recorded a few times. The DNA of the CDR3 is TGCGCCAGCAGCTTGGCCCCTACGAGGTTTGGAAACACCATATATTTT. It encodes CASSLAPTRFGNTIYF. The chain couples TRBV5-1 to TRBJ1-3; D uncertain. Germline V gene data show CDR1 as SGHRS and CDR2 as YFSETQ. The CDR3 length is 16 residues. V lost 0 bases, J lost 3 bases, and 13 bases lay in between.

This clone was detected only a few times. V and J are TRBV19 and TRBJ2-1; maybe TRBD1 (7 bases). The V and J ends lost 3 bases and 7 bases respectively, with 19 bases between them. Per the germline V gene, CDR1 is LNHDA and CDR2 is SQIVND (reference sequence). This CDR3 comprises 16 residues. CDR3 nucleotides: TGTGCCAGTAGTATTTTCCTGCAGGGGGGTCGAAATGAGCAGTTCTTC. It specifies CASSIFLQGGRNEQFF. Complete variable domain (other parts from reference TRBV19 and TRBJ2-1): DGGITQSPKYLFRKEGQNVTLSCEQNLNHDAMYWYRQDPGQGLRLIYYSQIVNDFQKGDIAEGYSVSREKKESFPLTVTSAQKNPTAFYLCASSIFLQGGRNEQFFGPGTRLTVL.

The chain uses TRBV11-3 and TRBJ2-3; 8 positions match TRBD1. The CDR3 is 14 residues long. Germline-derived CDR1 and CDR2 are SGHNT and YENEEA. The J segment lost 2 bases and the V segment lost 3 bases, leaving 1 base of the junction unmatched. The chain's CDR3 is CASSLDRDTDTQYF. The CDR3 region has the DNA TGTGCCAGCAGCTTGGACAGGGACACAGATACGCAGTATTTT. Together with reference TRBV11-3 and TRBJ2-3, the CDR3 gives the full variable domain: EAGVVQSPRYKIIEKKQPVAFWCNPISGHNTLYWYLQNLGQGPELLIRYENEEAVDDSQLPKDRFSAERLKGVDSTLKIQPAELGDSAVYLCASSLDRDTDTQYFGPGTRLTVL.

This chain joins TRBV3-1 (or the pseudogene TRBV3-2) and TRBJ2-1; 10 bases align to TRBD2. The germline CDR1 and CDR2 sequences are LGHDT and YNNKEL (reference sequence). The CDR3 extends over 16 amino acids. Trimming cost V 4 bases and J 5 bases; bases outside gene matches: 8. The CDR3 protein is CASSPQTSGNNNEQFF. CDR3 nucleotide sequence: TGTGCCAGCAGCCCCCAAACTAGCGGGAATAACAATGAGCAGTTCTTC.